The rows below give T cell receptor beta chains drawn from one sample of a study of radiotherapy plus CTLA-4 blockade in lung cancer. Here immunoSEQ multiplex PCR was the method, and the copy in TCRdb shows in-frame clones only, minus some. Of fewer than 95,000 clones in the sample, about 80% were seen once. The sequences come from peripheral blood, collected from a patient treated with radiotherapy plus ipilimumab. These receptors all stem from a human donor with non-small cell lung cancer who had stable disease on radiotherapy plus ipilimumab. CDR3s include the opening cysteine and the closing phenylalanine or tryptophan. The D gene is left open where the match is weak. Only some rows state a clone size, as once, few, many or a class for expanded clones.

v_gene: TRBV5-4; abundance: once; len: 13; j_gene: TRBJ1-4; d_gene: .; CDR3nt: TGTGCCAGCAGCGGAGGCACGGGGGAAAAACTGTTTTTT; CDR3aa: CASSGGTGEKLFF
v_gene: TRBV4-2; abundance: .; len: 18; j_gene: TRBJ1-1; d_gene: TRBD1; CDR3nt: TGTGCCAGCAGCCAGACGGCAGGGGGGAATACCGTAAACACTGAAGCTTTCTTT; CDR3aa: CASSQTAGGNTVNTEAFF
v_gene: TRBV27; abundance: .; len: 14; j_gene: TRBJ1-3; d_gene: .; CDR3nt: TGTGCCAGCAAACCCTCCGGCGGAGGAAACACCATATATTTT; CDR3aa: CASKPSGGGNTIYF
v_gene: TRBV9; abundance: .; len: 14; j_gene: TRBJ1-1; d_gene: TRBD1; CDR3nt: TGTGCCAGCAGCGCCACAGGGGGCTCTGCTGAAGCTTTCTTT; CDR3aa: CASSATGGSAEAFF
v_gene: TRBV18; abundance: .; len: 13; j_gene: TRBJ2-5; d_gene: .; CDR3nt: TGTGCCAGCTCACCATTTGGACAAGAGACCCAGTACTTC; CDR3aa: CASSPFGQETQYF
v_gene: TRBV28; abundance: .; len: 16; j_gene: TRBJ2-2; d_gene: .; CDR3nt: TGTGCCAGCAGTTTATTGCAGGGCGCGAACACCGGGGAGCTGTTTTTT; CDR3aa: CASSLLQGANTGELFF
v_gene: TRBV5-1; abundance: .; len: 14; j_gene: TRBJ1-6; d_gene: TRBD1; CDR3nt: TGCGCCAGCAGCGAGGGACAGGGTTCTTCACCCCTCCACTTT; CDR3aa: CASSEGQGSSPLHF
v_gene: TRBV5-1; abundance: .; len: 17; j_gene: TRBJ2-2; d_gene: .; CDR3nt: TGCGCCAGCAGCTTTAACAGGGTTACTAGAGGTACCGGGGAGCTGTTTTTT; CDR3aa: CASSFNRVTRGTGELFF
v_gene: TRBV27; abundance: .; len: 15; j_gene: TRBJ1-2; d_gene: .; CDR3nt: TGTGCCAGCACCATTACGGGCAGATCTAACTATGGCTACACCTTC; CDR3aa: CASTITGRSNYGYTF
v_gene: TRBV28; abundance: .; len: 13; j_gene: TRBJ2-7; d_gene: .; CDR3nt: TGTGCCAGCAGTTTAAAATTTCTGAGGGAGCAGTACTTC; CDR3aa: CASSLKFLREQYF
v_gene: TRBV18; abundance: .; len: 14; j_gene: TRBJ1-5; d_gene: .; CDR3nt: TGTGCCAGCTCACCGCCCTTGAGGGATCAGCCCCAGCATTTT; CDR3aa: CASSPPLRDQPQHF
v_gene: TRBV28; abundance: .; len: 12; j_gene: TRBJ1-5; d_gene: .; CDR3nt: TGTGCCAGCAGTTTGGGGGGTCAGCCCCAGCATTTT; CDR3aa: CASSLGGQPQHF
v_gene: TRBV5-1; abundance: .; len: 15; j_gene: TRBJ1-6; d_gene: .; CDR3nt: TGCGCCAGCAGCTTTAATCGTGATTCAAATTCACCCCTCCACTTT; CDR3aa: CASSFNRDSNSPLHF
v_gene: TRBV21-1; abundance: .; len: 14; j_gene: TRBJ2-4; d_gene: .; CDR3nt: TGTGCCAGCAGCAAGACGGTAGCCAAAAACATTCAGTACTTC; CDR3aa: CASSKTVAKNIQYF
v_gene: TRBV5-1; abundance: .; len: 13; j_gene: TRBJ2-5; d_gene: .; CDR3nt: TGCGCCAGCAGCTTGGGGTCCCAAGAGACCCAGTACTTC; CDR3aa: CASSLGSQETQYF
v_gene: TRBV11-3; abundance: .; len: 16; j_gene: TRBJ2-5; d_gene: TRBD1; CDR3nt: TGTGCCAGCAGCTTAGGTGGGACAGGGGGCCAAGAGACCCAGTACTTC; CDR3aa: CASSLGGTGGQETQYF
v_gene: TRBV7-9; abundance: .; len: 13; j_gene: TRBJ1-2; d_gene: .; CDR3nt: TGTGCCAGCACCGGTGGCGGAGTCTATGGCTACACCTTC; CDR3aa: CASTGGGVYGYTF
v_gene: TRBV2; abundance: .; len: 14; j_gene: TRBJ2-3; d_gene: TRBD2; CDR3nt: TGTGCCAGCAGGCTAGCGGTAGGGACAGATACGCAGTATTTT; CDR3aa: CASRLAVGTDTQYF
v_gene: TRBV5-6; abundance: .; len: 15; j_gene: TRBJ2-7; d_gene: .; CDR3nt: TGTGCGAGTCATCTGGCCGGACAGATTTCCTACGAGCAGTACTTC; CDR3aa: CASHLAGQISYEQYF
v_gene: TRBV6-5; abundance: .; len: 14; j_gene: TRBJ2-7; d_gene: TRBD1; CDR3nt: TGTGCCAGCAGGACGACAGGGGACTCCTACGAGCAGTACTTC; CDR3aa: CASRTTGDSYEQYF
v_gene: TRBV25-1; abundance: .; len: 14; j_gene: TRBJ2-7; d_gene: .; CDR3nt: TGTGCCAGCACCCTCTCCGGGACATCCTACGAGCAGTACTTC; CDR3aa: CASTLSGTSYEQYF
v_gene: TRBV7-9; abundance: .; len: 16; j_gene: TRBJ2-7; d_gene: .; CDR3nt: TGTGCCAGCAGCTTAGAGGGTCGGGGGTCTGCCTCCGAGCAGTACTTC; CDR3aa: CASSLEGRGSASEQYF
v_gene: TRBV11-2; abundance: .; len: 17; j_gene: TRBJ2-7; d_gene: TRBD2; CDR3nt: TGTGCCAGCAGCTTAGCCCGGACTAGCGGATCTTCCTACGAGCAGTACTTC; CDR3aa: CASSLARTSGSSYEQYF
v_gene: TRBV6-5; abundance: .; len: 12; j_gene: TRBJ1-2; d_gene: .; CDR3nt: TGTGCCAGCAGTTCCAACACTATTGGCTACACCTTC; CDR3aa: CASSSNTIGYTF